The 18 T cell receptor beta chains listed next were all sequenced from one sample in a study of patients and donors after allogeneic stem cell transplantation. Using its own MiXCR run on the RT-PCR reads, TCRdb lists one record per CDR3 protein. The sample lists about a million distinct CDR3 sequences; over 15% were seen once. What was sequenced was blood, either unsorted or a sorted T cell fraction (not recorded which). These receptors were obtained from a human donor who was either an allogeneic HSCT recipient or a stem cell or donor lymphocyte infusion donor (not recorded which). It is not recorded whose cells these are; they may come from a transplant donor.

This clonotype was observed a handful of times. This rearrangement joins TRBV5-7 to TRBJ2-2, with D maybe TRBD1 (7 bases). TRBV5-7 belongs to the ORF category, with a function that is uncertain. V lost 6 bases, J lost 0 bases, and 15 bases lay in between. This CDR3 is built from 16 residues. The CDR3 spells CASTGGGTANTGELFF. The CDR3 coding sequence is TGTGCCAGCACCGGAGGCGGGACAGCGAACACCGGGGAGCTGTTTTTT.

The J gene is TRBJ2-7, the V gene TRBV5-1; TRBD1 might be the D (5 bases). Germline values: CDR1 SGHRS, CDR2 YFSETQ. The CDR3 is 15 amino acids. V gave up 1 base and J gave up 1 base, with 12 bases separating them. CDR3 in DNA: TGCGCCAGCAGCTTGTTATCCGACAGATCCTACGAGCAGTACTTC. Encoded protein: CASSLLSDRSYEQYF.

This clonotype appeared a few times. V is TRBV11-2 and J is TRBJ2-4; D is perhaps TRBD1 or TRBD2 (5 bases each). CDR1 and CDR2 (germline): SGHAT, FQNNGV. The ends were cut back, 5 bases at V and 0 bases at J, with 23 bases in the middle. The CDR3 length is 19 residues. The CDR3 loop is CASSPRGWGKPLAKNIQYF. CDR3 in DNA: TGTGCCAGCAGCCCAAGGGGCTGGGGGAAGCCTCTAGCCAAAAACATTCAGTACTTC.

Details on this clonotype: Here the CDR3 omits its conserved ending phenylalanine or tryptophan, so a read error is the likely source. V gene TRBV20-1 combines with J gene TRBJ2-3; maybe TRBD2 (6 bases). V lost 3 bases to trimming and J lost 2 bases, with 15 bases between them. CDR1 is DFQATT, CDR2 SNEGSKA, per germline (reference sequence). The CDR3 sequence is 15 residues long. The CDR3 DNA sequence: TGCAGTGCTAGCAGAGGCCGGGGGTTCACAGATACGCAGTATTAT. This codes for CSASRGRGFTDTQYY.

V usage is TRBV4-1 and J usage is TRBJ2-1, with 10 bases aligning to TRBD1. Germline-derived CDR1 and CDR2 are MGHRA and YSYEKL. V trimming: 3 bases; J trimming: 4 bases; junction bases outside the gene matches: 6. This CDR3 has 16 residues. The CDR3 DNA reads as TGCGCCAGCAGCCAGTTACCGGGACAGGGGTACAATGAGCAGTTCTTC. Translated: CASSQLPGQGYNEQFF.

A few counts support this clonotype. The chain uses TRBV12-3 or TRBV12-4 and TRBJ1-2; D is unresolved. The CDR3 extends over 13 amino acids. V was pared by 3 bases and J by 5 bases, with 10 bases between. CDR3 coding DNA: TGTGCCAGCAGTTTCGGGTCTGGGTATGGCTACACCTTC. Amino acid sequence: CASSFGSGYGYTF.

This clonotype was counted between two and nine times. The chain couples TRBV6-1 to TRBJ2-5, with 10 bases matching TRBD1. This CDR3 is 17 amino acids long. The ends lost 5 bases at V and 3 bases at J; junction bases unmatched: 12. CDR1 and CDR2 from the germline V gene are MNHNS and SASEGT. DNA for the CDR3: TGTGCCAGCAGTCAAAAATCCGGGACAGGGGACGAAGAGACCCAGTACTTC. Translating it yields CASSQKSGTGDEETQYF.

This clonotype has only a few counts. J is TRBJ2-2 and V is TRBV25-1; 9 positions agree with TRBD1. J lost 6 bases, V lost 6 bases, and 8 bases had no gene match. Germline assignment: CDR1 MGHDK and CDR2 SYGVNS. This CDR3 region has 15 residues. CDR3 bases: TGTGCCAGCAGGGCAGACAGGGGGGAGGCCGGGGAGCTGTTTTTT. Its translation is CASRADRGEAGELFF.

This clonotype was seen repeatedly, ten times or more. The CDR3 sequence is CASSSWGYGYTF. For the CDR3, the DNA is TGTGCCAGCAGTTCCTGGGGCTATGGCTACACCTTC. The rearrangement links TRBV12-3 or TRBV12-4 to TRBJ1-2, with unresolved D. This CDR3 spans 12 amino acids. Deletions cut 4 bases from V and 4 bases from J, with 7 bases between.

The rearrangement uses TRBV4-3 and TRBJ2-3, with TRBD2 matching over 9 bases. Germline assignment: CDR1 LGHNA and CDR2 YSLEER. V lost 4 bases, J lost 8 bases, and 7 bases stayed unmatched. The CDR3 extends over 14 amino acids. Written as DNA, the CDR3 is TGCGCCAGCAGCCTTACCCCAGCGGGGGGTACGCAGTATTTT. It encodes CASSLTPAGGTQYF.

The chain links TRBV11-2 to TRBJ2-7; 11 nucleotides align to TRBD1. The CDR3 is 18 residues long. The germline CDR1 and CDR2 sequences are SGHAT and FQNNGV. Trimming removed 1 base from V and 1 base from J; junction bases left unmatched: 9. In nucleotides, the CDR3 is TGTGCCAGCAGCTTAGGACAATTCCGGGACAGGGGGTCCTACGAGCAGTACTTC. Protein product: CASSLGQFRDRGSYEQYF.

There are a few counts of this clonotype. The rearrangement joins TRBV9 to TRBJ2-7, with TRBD1 as a possible D gene (6 bases). The CDR3 runs to 14 residues. CDR1 is SGDLS and CDR2 is YYNGEE in the germline V gene. Deletions cut 0 bases from V and 2 bases from J, with 9 bases between. The CDR3 loop reads CASSVGTVPYEQYF. The CDR3 nucleotides read TGTGCCAGCAGCGTAGGGACAGTGCCCTACGAGCAGTACTTC.

The V call is TRBV24-1, the J call TRBJ1-4, with D perhaps TRBD1 (6 bases). In germline, CDR1 is KGHDR, CDR2 SFDVKD. Trimming left V 3 bases short and J 6 bases short, with 16 bases between. The CDR3 consists of 16 residues. In DNA, the CDR3 is TGTGCCACCAGTGATCCCGGACAGACAGTGGATGAAAAACTGTTTTTT. Its translation is CATSDPGQTVDEKLFF.

In its sample, this clonotype was seen a few times. V gene TRBV2 combines with J gene TRBJ2-1; D is unresolved. Germline V gives CDR1 SNHLY, CDR2 FYNNEI. V was cut by 6 bases and J by 6 bases, with 15 bases left in between. The CDR3 loop spans 14 amino acids. The CDR3 region is CASSLERQSNEQFF. The CDR3 DNA reads TGTGCCAGCAGCCTCGAAAGGCAAAGCAATGAGCAGTTCTTC. Using reference TRBV2 and TRBJ2-1 for the parts outside the CDR3, the full variable domain is EPEVTQTPSHQVTQMGQEVILRCVPISNHLYFYWYRQILGQKVEFLVSFYNNEISEKSEIFDDQFSVERPDGSNFTLKIRSTKLEDSAMYFCASSLERQSNEQFFGPGTRLTVL.

This clonotype was detected only a few times. The J gene is TRBJ2-5, the V gene TRBV12-3 or TRBV12-4; TRBD1 matches at 7 bases. This CDR3 has 12 residues. With 8 bases clipped from V and 4 bases from J, the junction kept 4 bases outside the gene matches. The CDR3 reads CASGTGAETQYF. Written as DNA, the CDR3 is TGTGCCAGCGGAACAGGGGCAGAGACCCAGTACTTC.

The chain recombines TRBV10-2 with TRBJ2-1; 12 bases fit TRBD2. CDR3 length: 15 amino acids. Germline V lookup: CDR1 WSHSY, CDR2 SAAADI. Trimming removed 6 bases from V and 9 bases from J; junction bases left unmatched: 9. The CDR3 bases are TGCGCCAGCAGGGGAGGACTAGCGGGGAAGGGTGAGCAGTTCTTC. This gives the protein CASRGGLAGKGEQFF.

This clonotype was picked up a small number of times. The V call is TRBV20-1, the J call TRBJ1-4, with D unresolved. This CDR3 is built from 14 residues. Germline V gives CDR1 DFQATT, CDR2 SNEGSKA (reference sequence). The V and J ends lost 1 base and 0 bases respectively, with 6 bases between them. The CDR3 DNA follows: TGCAGTGCTAGAGGCGATGCAACTAATGAAAAACTGTTTTTT. Residues: CSARGDATNEKLFF.

In its sample, this clonotype was seen a few times. V and J are TRBV7-3 and TRBJ2-3, with D possibly TRBD2 on 6 matching bases. CDR3 size: 14 residues. Looked up from germline, CDR1 is SGHTA and CDR2 is FQGTGA. The ends were cut back, 5 bases at V and 1 base at J, with 10 bases in the middle. CDR3 DNA sequence: TGTGCCAGCAGCCAGACTAGTCGCACAGATACGCAGTATTTT. This codes for CASSQTSRTDTQYF.